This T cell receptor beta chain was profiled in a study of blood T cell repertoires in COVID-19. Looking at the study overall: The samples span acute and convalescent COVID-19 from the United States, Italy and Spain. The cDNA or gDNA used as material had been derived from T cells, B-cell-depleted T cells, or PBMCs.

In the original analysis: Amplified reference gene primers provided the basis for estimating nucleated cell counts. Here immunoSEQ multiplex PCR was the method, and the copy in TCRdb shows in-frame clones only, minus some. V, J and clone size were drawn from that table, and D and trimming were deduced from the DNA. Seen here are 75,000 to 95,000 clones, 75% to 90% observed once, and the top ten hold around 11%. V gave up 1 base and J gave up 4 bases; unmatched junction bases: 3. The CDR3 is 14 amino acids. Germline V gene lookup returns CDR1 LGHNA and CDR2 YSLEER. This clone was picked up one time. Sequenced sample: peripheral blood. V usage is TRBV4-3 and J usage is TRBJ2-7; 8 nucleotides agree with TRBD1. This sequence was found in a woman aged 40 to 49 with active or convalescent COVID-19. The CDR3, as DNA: TGCGCCAGCAGCCAAGCAGGGGGCGGGTACGAGCAGTACTTC. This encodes CASSQAGGGYEQYF.